Only one count was recorded for the clone carrying this T cell receptor beta chain. Its antigen is undetermined. This record belongs to a study of T-cell reconstitution after alpha-beta-depleted transplantation in children. The study, taken as a whole, reports: Where alpha-beta T cells came from about two months after transplant was reportedly several hundred expanded graft clones. T-cell numbers and diversity one year post-transplant derived largely from freshly generated T cells. After transplant, high TCRbeta diversity at day 60 in some patients arose from surviving recipient T cells and thymic progenitors.

Unique molecular identifiers were used to barcode this TCRbeta library. TCRdb passed the PCR reads through MiXCR, listing each CDR3 protein once. In the table there are about 980,000 distinct CDR3 sequences, roughly 29% of which are singletons. The sequence was obtained from a boy under three years old who had a stem cell transplant for SCID, so the T cells may come from the graft donor. This specimen consisted of PBMCs, mostly from graft donor cells, obtained 360 days after TCRalphabeta/CD19-depleted stem cell transplant.

The CDR3 here is CASSRTGEGQPQHF. The DNA of the CDR3 is TGTGCCAGCAGCCGGACAGGGGAAGGTCAGCCCCAGCATTTT. The chain has TRBV3-1 and TRBJ1-5; 9 nucleotides match TRBD1. Germline loops: CDR1 LGHDT, CDR2 YNNKEL (reference sequence). J lost 6 bases, V lost 4 bases, and 4 bases had no gene match. This CDR3 is built from 14 residues.